This TCR beta chain was found in a study of T-cell reconstitution after alpha-beta-depleted transplantation in children. Whole-study findings and limits: Surviving recipient T cells and thymic progenitors underlay high day-60 TCRbeta diversity in some patients. At the one-year point after transplant, T-cell counts and TCRbeta diversity were found to come mostly from T cells that had been newly produced. Expanded graft clones, several hundred of them, were reportedly the source of alpha-beta T cells about two months after transplant.

This CDR3 is built from 16 residues. Per the germline V gene, CDR1 is SQVTM and CDR2 is ANQGSEA. V shed 0 bases and J shed 4 bases, with 18 bases lying between them. The table lists this clonotype with a few counts. Its antigen is currently unknown. Unique molecular identifiers were incorporated into the prepared TCRbeta library. TCRdb independently ran MiXCR on the PCR reads; one entry per CDR3 protein. This table holds around 420,000 distinct CDR3 sequences, about 16% found once. The chain uses TRBV29-1 and TRBJ1-2, with no clear D. The sequencing here drew on PBMCs, mostly from graft donor cells, taken 360 days after TCRalphabeta/CD19-depleted stem cell transplant. The receptor comes from a boy less than two years old who had a stem cell transplant for Wiskott-Aldrich syndrome, so the T cells may come from the graft donor. CDR3 sequence: CSVEDVAATPGYGYTF. CDR3 in DNA: TGCAGCGTTGAAGATGTGGCAGCCACCCCGGGCTATGGCTACACCTTC.